The clone carrying this T cell receptor beta chain was found many times. Its antigen is not known. TCR beta CDR3 was amplified from genomic DNA by two-round multiplex PCR. Primers specific to each TRBV and TRBJ gene were used in first-round PCR. One entry per CDR3 protein results from TCRdb running MiXCR on the multiplex PCR reads. The sample has more than 15,000 distinct CDR3 sequences; about 15% are singletons. The sample is drawn from a study of prognosis after radiotherapy for stage I lung cancer. The ends lost 0 bases at V and 4 bases at J; junction bases unmatched: 7. This CDR3 comprises 15 residues. Germline V lookup: CDR1 DFQATT, CDR2 SNEGSKA (reference sequence). Study results and caveats: Patients who had metastases reportedly showed TRBV and TRBJ gene usage that varied from that of patients who did not.

This sequence joins TRBV20-1 and TRBJ2-5, with 8 bases lining up with TRBD2. This TCR was recovered from a donor aged 50 or older with non-small cell lung cancer. The source material was PBMCs, sampled before or after stereotactic body radiation therapy (not recorded which). CDR3: CSARESLAGRETQYF. CDR3 DNA sequence: TGCAGTGCTAGAGAATCTTTAGCGGGAAGAGAGACCCAGTACTTC.